The 28 T cell receptor beta chains listed next were all sequenced from one sample in a study of blood T cell repertoires in COVID-19 (TCRdb year 2020). Receptor libraries were prepared by the immunoSEQ multiplex PCR assay. TCRdb re-hosts the immuneACCESS table, in-frame sequences only. Its copies lack some clones; in the studies checked, an unresolved V gene accounts for under half of them, and the cause for the rest is not known. The sample table lists approximately 90,000 clones, 90% of them with a count of one. 1.5% to 2% of the sample is held by the ten biggest clonotypes. The sample comprised peripheral blood. These receptors all come from a man in his 60s with acute or convalescent COVID-19.

V is TRBV3-1 (or the pseudogene TRBV3-2) and J is TRBJ1-1; no clear D gene. Between the trimmed V and J ends, which lost 4 bases and 0 bases, there was a span of 12 bases. The germline V gene has CDR1 LGHDT and CDR2 YNNKEL (reference sequence). The CDR3 is 15 amino acids. Here the CDR3 DNA reads TGTGCCAGCAGCCGGCGGCAGTCCCTGAACACTGAAGCTTTCTTT. It translates to CASSRRQSLNTEAFF.

The chain joins TRBV9 to TRBJ1-1, with a possible D match to TRBD1 (6 bases). Per germline, CDR1 SGDLS and CDR2 YYNGEE. CDR3 size: 16 residues. Trimming removed 0 bases at V and 1 base at J, with 13 bases between. This CDR3 reads CASSVAAGAQNTEAFF. The CDR3 DNA sequence: TGTGCCAGCAGCGTAGCCGCAGGGGCTCAGAACACTGAAGCTTTCTTT.

This clone was recorded only once. V gene TRBV2 combines with J gene TRBJ2-1; 13 bases are a match to TRBD2. J gave up 0 bases and V 4 bases, and 12 bases lay outside the gene matches. This CDR3 is built from 20 residues. Germline assignment: CDR1 SNHLY and CDR2 FYNNEI. CDR3 residues: CASSGIRTSGGGSSYNEQFF. CDR3 DNA: TGTGCCAGCAGTGGGATCCGGACTAGCGGGGGCGGGAGCTCCTACAATGAGCAGTTCTTC.

This clone came up a few times. This sequence joins TRBV5-1 and TRBJ2-5, with TRBD2 matching 9 bases. Germline values: CDR1 SGHRS, CDR2 YFSETQ. Trimming removed 1 base from V and 1 base from J; junction bases left unmatched: 5. The CDR3 has 16 amino acids. As DNA, the CDR3 is TGCGCCAGCAGCTTGCTGAGCGGGGGGTTCCAAGAGACCCAGTACTTC. It translates to CASSLLSGGFQETQYF.

This clone was seen just once. V gene TRBV30 combines with J gene TRBJ1-1, with 9 positions matching TRBD1. The germline CDR1 and CDR2 sequences are GTSNPN and SVGIG (reference sequence). V lost 3 bases and J lost 1; bases outside the gene matches: 9. The CDR3 has 16 residues. Written as DNA, the CDR3 is TGTGCCTGGAGAAAGGGGGGACAGGGCAGGAACACTGAAGCTTTCTTT. This gives the protein CAWRKGGQGRNTEAFF.

The rearrangement uses TRBV5-1 and TRBJ1-2; 7 positions agree with TRBD1. The CDR3 runs 13 residues. V lost 2 bases and J lost 6; bases outside the gene matches: 4. Germline V gene data show CDR1 as SGHRS and CDR2 as YFSETQ. The CDR3 loop reads CASSFAGGNGYTF. CDR3 bases: TGCGCCAGCAGCTTCGCAGGGGGGAATGGCTACACCTTC. The full variable domain, in which reference TRBV5-1 and TRBJ1-2 provide the parts outside the CDR3, is KAGVTQTPRYLIKTRGQQVTLSCSPISGHRSVSWYQQTPGQGLQFLFEYFSETQRNKGNFPGRFSGRQFSNSRSEMNVSTLELGDSALYLCASSFAGGNGYTFGSGTRLTVV.

The rearrangement joins TRBV5-1 to TRBJ1-6; possibly TRBD1 for D (6 bases). Germline V lookup: CDR1 SGHRS, CDR2 YFSETQ. V was cut by 2 bases and J by 3 bases, with 9 bases left in between. The CDR3 has 15 amino acids. The CDR3 here is CASSLTGLYNSPLHF. In DNA, the CDR3 is TGCGCCAGCAGCTTAACAGGGCTCTATAATTCACCCCTCCACTTT.

The sample holds one count of this clone. The rearrangement links TRBV4-2 to TRBJ2-3; 7 positions agree with TRBD1. This CDR3 region has 17 residues. V was clipped by 0 bases and J by 7 bases; unmatched bases: 13. Germline CDR1 LGHNA, CDR2 YNFKEQ. This CDR3 is CASSQDSGIGGLYTQYF. DNA of the CDR3: TGTGCCAGCAGCCAAGATAGTGGGATAGGGGGCTTGTATACGCAGTATTTT.

The CDR3 here is CASSQDDRGRGEPQHF. As DNA, the CDR3 is TGCGCCAGCAGCCAAGATGACAGGGGGCGCGGGGAGCCCCAGCATTTT. The chain recombines TRBV4-1 with TRBJ1-5, with TRBD1 identical over 10 bases. The CDR3 runs to 16 residues. V shed 0 bases and J 8 bases; nucleotides not matched to a gene: 7. Germline V gene lookup returns CDR1 MGHRA and CDR2 YSYEKL.

In this sample, this clone turned up once. Other DNA sequences in the same sample also yield this CDR3. The gene calls are TRBV12-3 or TRBV12-4 and TRBJ1-2; unclear D gene. This CDR3 is 11 amino acids long. V lost 2 bases and J 5 bases, leaving 3 bases between the germline ends. CDR3 DNA sequence: TGTGCCAGCAGTTTACAGTATGGCTACACCTTC. Translating gives CASSLQYGYTF.

This rearrangement joins TRBV7-9 to TRBJ1-1; TRBD1 aligns across 7 bases. Losses at the gene ends were 3 bases for V and 4 bases for J; bases not matched to a gene: 5. Germline V lookup: CDR1 SEHNR, CDR2 FQNEAQ (reference sequence). The CDR3 extends over 14 amino acids. As DNA, the CDR3 is TGTGCCAGCAGCTTCGGACCAGGGGGCACTGAAGCTTTCTTT. It translates to CASSFGPGGTEAFF.

The chain employs TRBV19 and TRBJ1-5; 10 nucleotides match TRBD1. The CDR3 spans 14 residues. Germline lookup yields CDR1 LNHDA and CDR2 SQIVND (reference sequence). J gave up 4 bases and V 11 bases, and 8 bases lay outside the gene matches. CDR3 nucleotide sequence: TGTGCCCTCCCCGGACAGGGGGAAAATCAGCCCCAGCATTTT. Its translation: CALPGQGENQPQHF. Combining the CDR3 with reference TRBV19 and TRBJ1-5 gives the whole variable domain DGGITQSPKYLFRKEGQNVTLSCEQNLNHDAMYWYRQDPGQGLRLIYYSQIVNDFQKGDIAEGYSVSREKKESFPLTVTSAQKNPTAFYLCALPGQGENQPQHFGDGTRLSIL.

This sequence joins TRBV2 and TRBJ2-1; D is possibly TRBD1 (5 bases). The CDR3 is 12 amino acids. Trimming removed 5 bases from V and 7 bases from J, with 9 bases in between. Germline V gene data show CDR1 as SNHLY and CDR2 as FYNNEI. CDR3 protein: CASSTSGNEQFF. The CDR3 DNA follows: TGTGCCAGCAGTACATCAGGGAATGAGCAGTTCTTC.

The chain's CDR3 is CASSLTVSNQPQHF. CDR3 in DNA: TGTGCCAGCAGCTTGACAGTTAGCAATCAGCCCCAGCATTTT. The V and J genes are TRBV7-2 and TRBJ1-5; TRBD1 might be the D (5 bases). The CDR3 consists of 14 residues. Trimming removed 3 bases at V and 0 bases at J, with 6 bases between. Per germline, CDR1 SGHTA and CDR2 FQGNSA.

This chain joins TRBV6-6 and TRBJ2-7, with 9 bases identical to TRBD1. Trimming removed 7 bases from V and 5 bases from J; junction bases left unmatched: 9. The germline V gene has CDR1 MNHNY and CDR2 SVGAGI (reference sequence). CDR3 length equals 14 residues. The CDR3 reads CASTKWGQGHEQYF. The CDR3 region has the DNA TGTGCCAGCACCAAGTGGGGACAGGGCCACGAGCAGTACTTC.

J is TRBJ1-2 and V is TRBV6-5, with D tentatively TRBD1 (6 bases). Germline assignment: CDR1 MNHEY and CDR2 SVGAGI. This CDR3 is built from 15 residues. V was pared by 0 bases and J by 5 bases, with 13 bases between. CDR3 nucleotides: TGTGCCAGCAGTTACTCTAGGACAGCCCCTTATGGCTACACCTTC. Amino acids: CASSYSRTAPYGYTF.

The V call is TRBV4-2, the J call TRBJ1-2; TRBD1 agrees at 7 bases. Germline CDR1 LGHNA, CDR2 YNFKEQ. The CDR3 extends over 14 amino acids. J gave up 4 bases and V 4 bases, and 6 bases lay outside the gene matches. CDR3 DNA: TGTGCCAGCAGCCGAGGGGACAGCCCCTATGGCTACACCTTC. It specifies CASSRGDSPYGYTF.

This chain connects TRBV10-3 to TRBJ1-5; a weak D match, TRBD1 (6 bases). The germline CDR1 and CDR2 sequences are ENHRY and SYGVKD. CDR3 length: 17 amino acids. Trimming stripped 2 bases from V and 4 bases from J, with 18 bases between. The CDR3 DNA is TGTGCCATCAGTGAGGCGGGGGGCAGGGGAGGAAATCAGCCCCAGCATTTT. It specifies CAISEAGGRGGNQPQHF.

The rearrangement uses TRBV29-1 and TRBJ2-7; D might be TRBD1 (5 bases). Trimming took 1 base from V and 2 from J, leaving 15 bases between them. The CDR3 is 15 residues long. Germline values: CDR1 SQVTM, CDR2 ANQGSEA. CDR3 bases: TGCAGCGTTGAAGTGGCAGGGCTCCCCACCTACGAGCAGTACTTC. This translates into CSVEVAGLPTYEQYF.

V and J are TRBV5-1 and TRBJ1-2; no clear D. The V end lost 0 bases, the J end lost 8 bases, and 17 bases lay between the germline ends. Germline V gives CDR1 SGHRS, CDR2 YFSETQ. CDR3 length: 15 amino acids. The CDR3 loop reads CASSLAQPGLQGYTF. CDR3 nucleotides: TGCGCCAGCAGCTTGGCCCAGCCAGGCCTCCAAGGCTACACCTTC. The full variable domain, rest sourced from reference TRBV5-1 and TRBJ1-2, is KAGVTQTPRYLIKTRGQQVTLSCSPISGHRSVSWYQQTPGQGLQFLFEYFSETQRNKGNFPGRFSGRQFSNSRSEMNVSTLELGDSALYLCASSLAQPGLQGYTFGSGTRLTVV.

This chain uses TRBV28 with TRBJ1-6; D might be TRBD1 (6 bases). The germline V and J ends were trimmed by 5 bases and 9 bases, with 8 bases remaining between them. Germline-derived CDR1 and CDR2 are MDHEN and SYDVKM. CDR3 length: 12 amino acids. The CDR3: CASSQGSSPLHF. The CDR3 nucleotides are TGTGCCAGCAGTCAGGGGAGTTCACCCCTCCACTTT.

Only a few counts were recorded for this clone. J is TRBJ1-2 and V is TRBV7-2, with 8 bases matching TRBD1. Germline CDR1 SGHTA, CDR2 FQGNSA. V gave up 3 bases and J gave up 5 bases; unmatched junction bases: 8. The CDR3 sequence is 15 residues long. CDR3 residues: CASSFGTGKGYGYTF. The CDR3 DNA is TGTGCCAGCAGCTTTGGGACAGGAAAAGGATATGGCTACACCTTC.

CDR3 sequence reads: CASSYGTGASNYGYTF. DNA for the CDR3: TGTGCCAGCAGTTACGGGACAGGCGCCTCTAACTATGGCTACACCTTC. The chain recombines TRBV6-4 with TRBJ1-2; 8 positions match TRBD1. Germline assignment: CDR1 MRHNA and CDR2 SNTAGT. The CDR3 runs to 16 residues. Trimming cost V 5 bases and J 0 bases; bases outside gene matches: 8.

The chain carries TRBV11-2 and TRBJ1-3, with TRBD1 identical over 8 bases. This CDR3 contains 15 residues. V was pared by 4 bases and J by 3 bases, with 5 bases of the junction left unmatched. Looked up from germline, CDR1 is SGHAT and CDR2 is FQNNGV. CDR3: CASSSGTGRGNTIYF. CDR3 coding DNA: TGTGCCAGCAGCTCTGGGACAGGCCGTGGAAACACCATATATTTT.

The chain employs TRBV6-2 or TRBV6-3 and TRBJ2-3; TRBD2 agrees at 7 bases. The germline V gene encodes CDR1 MNHEY and CDR2 SVGEGT. The V segment lost 4 bases and the J segment 4 bases; nucleotides outside the gene matches: 11. This CDR3 has 16 residues. The CDR3 loop is CASSSPGLGRADTQYF. The CDR3 nucleotides read TGTGCCAGCAGTTCACCCGGACTAGGGAGGGCAGATACGCAGTATTTT.

This chain uses TRBV3-1 (or the pseudogene TRBV3-2) with TRBJ1-2; the D is unclear. Germline V gives CDR1 LGHDT, CDR2 YNNKEL (reference sequence). With 2 bases removed from V and 8 bases from J, the gap between germline ends came to 12 bases. The CDR3 totals 13 residues. The CDR3 coding sequence is TGTGCCAGCAGCCAAAGCGGGAGTTGGGGCTACACCTTC. Translating gives CASSQSGSWGYTF.

The CDR3 protein is CASSPRGTDRLTEAFF. CDR3 bases: TGTGCCAGCTCACCACGCGGGACGGATCGTCTAACTGAAGCTTTCTTT. The chain carries TRBV18 and TRBJ1-1; a weak D match, TRBD1 (5 bases). In germline, CDR1 is KGHSH, CDR2 LQKENI. Trimming took off 1 base at V and 5 bases at J, with 17 bases between the two ends. CDR3 length equals 16 residues.

The genes are TRBV2 and TRBJ2-1; a possible D gene is TRBD2 (5 bases). This CDR3 has 15 amino acids. V gave up 2 bases and J gave up 0 bases, with 8 bases separating them. Germline lookup yields CDR1 SNHLY and CDR2 FYNNEI. CDR3 sequence: CASSENEGSYNEQFF. The CDR3 region has the DNA TGTGCCAGCAGTGAAAATGAGGGCTCCTACAATGAGCAGTTCTTC.